A selection of T cell receptor beta chains follows, all from one sample in a study of a mutant IDH1 vaccine in newly diagnosed glioma. These receptors have no identified antigens. Some clones are missing from TCRdb's copy, which holds only in-frame ones; the method was immunoSEQ multiplex PCR. The sample includes around 41,000 clones, about 78% seen only once; the top ten take around 6.5%. The input for sequencing was PBMCs, taken from a glioma patient whose treatment included an IDH1 peptide vaccine. These receptors were obtained from a woman in her thirties or forties with glioma. Some clones in this sample may be carry-over from other donors' samples. Both conserved end residues are part of each CDR3. A D gene is named only where the DNA matches it firmly. Part of the rows lack a size; the others show once, few, many or a class for expanded clones.

length	size	V	J	D	DNA	CDR3
12	NA	TRBV27	TRBJ1-1	NA	TGTGCCAGCAGCCGTTGGGGCACTGAAGCTTTCTTT	CASSRWGTEAFF
14	NA	TRBV5-1	TRBJ2-7	TRBD2	TGCGCCAGCAGCTTGGAGCGGGACCCCTACGAGCAGTACTTC	CASSLERDPYEQYF
16	NA	TRBV4-3	TRBJ1-4	NA	TGCGCCAGCAGCCAAGACCGCTGGTTGTACAATGAAAAACTGTTTTTT	CASSQDRWLYNEKLFF
11	medium-sized	TRBV6-5	TRBJ1-1	NA	TGTGCCAGCAGTTCTGACACTGAAGCTTTCTTT	CASSSDTEAFF
16	NA	TRBV7-2	TRBJ2-3	NA	TGTGCCAGCAGCTTAGCGCCGGCGACGGGGACTGGACGGTTGTATTTT	CASSLAPATGTGRLYF
12	NA	TRBV19	TRBJ1-2	NA	TGTGCCAGTAGTGACGGAACCTATGGCTACACCTTC	CASSDGTYGYTF
18	NA	TRBV5-5	TRBJ1-4	NA	TGTGCCAGCAGCTTTCGATCAGTTAGGGGCTCCACTAATGAAAAACTGTTTTTT	CASSFRSVRGSTNEKLFF
18	NA	TRBV5-6	TRBJ2-2	NA	TGTGCCAGCAGCCCAGGGGTTGCCCTTTTAATGAACACCGGGGAGCTGTTTTTT	CASSPGVALLMNTGELFF
14	NA	TRBV27	TRBJ1-2	TRBD1	TGTGCCAGCAGCCGAACGGGACAGACCTATGGCTACACCTTC	CASSRTGQTYGYTF
15	NA	TRBV15	TRBJ2-6	NA	TGTGCCACCAGCAGATTGAATTCTGGGGCCAACGTCCTGACTTTC	CATSRLNSGANVLTF
14	once	TRBV19	TRBJ2-7	TRBD1	TGTGCCAGTAGCAGGGACAGGGAGCCCTACGAGCAGTACTTC	CASSRDREPYEQYF
13	NA	TRBV6-5	TRBJ2-5	TRBD1	TGTGCCAGCAGTTACGGGACAGGAGAGACCCAGTACTTC	CASSYGTGETQYF
13	once	TRBV15	TRBJ1-5	NA	TGTGCCACCAGCAGAGGGGGTCATCAGCCCCAGCATTTT	CATSRGGHQPQHF
14	NA	TRBV4-2	TRBJ2-7	NA	TGTGCCAGCAGCCCATTGGGGGGCGGCTACGAGCAGTACTTC	CASSPLGGGYEQYF
15	NA	TRBV11-1	TRBJ2-1	TRBD1	TGTGCCAGCAGCTCCGGGACAGAATCCTACAATGAGCAGTTCTTC	CASSSGTESYNEQFF
17	NA	TRBV4-2	TRBJ1-5	NA	TGTGCCAGCAGCCAAGATAATGCCAGGGATAGCAATCAGCCCCAGCATTTT	CASSQDNARDSNQPQHF
16	NA	TRBV21-1	TRBJ1-5	NA	TGTGCCGGTGGTGGGGCAGCACCTTATAGCAATCAGCCCCAGCATTTT	CAGGGAAPYSNQPQHF
16	NA	TRBV4-1	TRBJ1-1	TRBD1	TGCGCCAGCAGCCGAGGACAGGGGAATAGGAACACTGAAGCTTTCTTT	CASSRGQGNRNTEAFF
15	NA	TRBV13	TRBJ2-7	NA	TGTGCCAGCAGCTTAACGACCTCCTACTCCTACGAGCAGTACTTC	CASSLTTSYSYEQYF
13	NA	TRBV30	TRBJ1-4	NA	TGTGCCTGGAAAACAGGGACTAATGAAAAACTGTTTTTT	CAWKTGTNEKLFF
17	NA	TRBV7-2	TRBJ2-4	NA	TGTGCCAGCAGCCCCTCTCTAGCCCACTTTGCCAAAAACATTCAGTACTTC	CASSPSLAHFAKNIQYF
13	NA	TRBV6-5	TRBJ2-7	NA	TGTGCCAGCAGTTACTCGATAGAACAGGGTCCGTACTTC	CASSYSIEQGPYF
15	NA	TRBV30	TRBJ2-3	TRBD2	TGTGCCTGGAGTGGACTAGCGGGGGGCTGGGATACGCAGTATTTT	CAWSGLAGGWDTQYF
16	NA	TRBV5-1	TRBJ2-2	NA	TGCGCCAGCAGCTTGGGACAACTAAGAGGCACCGGGGAGCTGTTTTTT	CASSLGQLRGTGELFF
17	NA	TRBV7-3	TRBJ2-3	TRBD2	TGTGCCAGCAGCGGCCCCGCTGGACTAGCCCGCACAGATACGCAGTATTTT	CASSGPAGLARTDTQYF
15	NA	TRBV6-5	TRBJ1-6	NA	TGTGCCAGCATGGATGGAGTTTCCTATAATTCACCCCTCCACTTT	CASMDGVSYNSPLHF
16	NA	TRBV5-1	TRBJ2-5	NA	TGCGCCAGCAGCTTACAGACTAGTTGGCACCAAGAGACCCAGTACTTC	CASSLQTSWHQETQYF
15	few	TRBV7-9	TRBJ2-1	TRBD2	TGTGCCAGCAGCGTAAGCGGGAACTCCTACAATGAGCAGTTCTTC	CASSVSGNSYNEQFF
10	NA	TRBV29-1	TRBJ1-2	NA	TGCAGCGTTGATCACGAGGGCTACACCTTC	CSVDHEGYTF
17	NA	TRBV9	TRBJ2-1	TRBD2	TGTGCCAGCAGCCTGGCTGGGAAAGCGGGAGAATCGAGTGAGCAGTTCTTC	CASSLAGKAGESSEQFF
15	NA	TRBV7-2	TRBJ2-5	NA	TGTGCCAGCAGCTTAGGTCCCCGTGCCCAAGAGACCCAGTACTTC	CASSLGPRAQETQYF
11	NA	TRBV10-3	TRBJ2-5	NA	TGTGCCGCCGGGGGTAGGGAGACCCAGTACTTC	CAAGGRETQYF
13	NA	TRBV5-6	TRBJ1-1	NA	TGTGCCAGCATCGTGACGGGCGGAGCTGAAGCTTTCTTT	CASIVTGGAEAFF
16	NA	TRBV28	TRBJ2-1	TRBD1	TGTGCCACCAGCCTAAGTGGGGACAGCTCCTACAATGAGCAGTTCTTC	CATSLSGDSSYNEQFF
16	NA	TRBV5-4	TRBJ2-3	TRBD2	TGTGCCAGCAGCGTCGGGACTACCCGAGACACAGATACGCAGTATTTT	CASSVGTTRDTDTQYF
14	NA	TRBV6-5	TRBJ2-7	NA	TGTGCCAGCAGTTTATACGGGACCCTCTACGAGCAGTACTTC	CASSLYGTLYEQYF
13	few	TRBV10-3	TRBJ1-1	NA	TGTGCCATCAGGGGTGGGGGCGGCACTGAAGCTTTCTTT	CAIRGGGGTEAFF
13	NA	TRBV6-1	TRBJ1-3	NA	TGTGCCAGCATGGGGATAGGAAGTAACACCATATATTTT	CASMGIGSNTIYF
15	NA	TRBV11-2	TRBJ2-4	TRBD1	TGTGCCAGCAGCTTAGATTGGGACAGGGTAAACATTCAGTACTTC	CASSLDWDRVNIQYF
13	NA	TRBV4-1	TRBJ2-5	NA	TGCGCCAGCAGCCACTACATGGGAGAGACCCAGTACTTC	CASSHYMGETQYF
14	NA	TRBV4-2	TRBJ2-5	TRBD2	TGTGCCAGCAGCCAAACTCTAGCGGCAGGGACCCAGTACTTC	CASSQTLAAGTQYF
14	NA	TRBV23-1	TRBJ2-7	NA	TGCGCCAGCAGTCCATTTTCCATTTCCTACGAGCAGTACTTC	CASSPFSISYEQYF
12	NA	TRBV2	TRBJ2-3	TRBD1	TGTGCCAGCAGTGACAGCGACAGGGCATGGGGTTTT	CASSDSDRAWGF
14	NA	TRBV6-6	TRBJ2-7	NA	TGTGCCAGCAGTTACTCAGCAGGGTTATACGAGCAGTACTTC	CASSYSAGLYEQYF
15	NA	TRBV27	TRBJ1-2	NA	TGTGCCAGCAGTTTTGGCGCGGGGGTACACTATGGCTACACCTTC	CASSFGAGVHYGYTF